Each of the 13 T cell receptor beta chains below was sequenced from the same sample in a study of human T cells and chemical hapten exposure. Time point reported: pre-sensitization, week 0. Treatment of the sample: therapeutic diphenylcyclopropenone sensitization with weekly scalp DPC. TCRdb used MiXCR to reprocess the RACE reads, holding one entry per CDR3 protein. This table holds about 380,000 distinct CDR3 sequences, 5.1% found once. This specimen was whole blood, taken in connection with sensitization to the hapten diphenylcyclopropenone (DPC). These receptor sequences come from a woman between 45 and 65 years old with alopecia areata. Some clones in this sample may be carry-over from other donors' samples.

Many counts were recorded for this clonotype. The chain recombines TRBV30 with TRBJ2-5; TRBD1 agrees at 10 bases. This CDR3 comprises 15 residues. Germline CDR1 and CDR2: GTSNPN and SVGIG (reference sequence). With 0 bases clipped from V and 3 bases from J, the junction kept 4 bases outside the gene matches. As DNA, the CDR3 is TGTGCCTGGAGTGTTGCTGGACAGGGGGAAGAGACCCAGTACTTC. Translation: CAWSVAGQGEETQYF.

This clonotype was recorded a few times. The chain combines TRBV9 with TRBJ1-6, with D possibly TRBD1 on 5 matching bases. Germline V gene lookup returns CDR1 SGDLS and CDR2 YYNGEE. This CDR3 contains 14 residues. Trimming pared 5 bases from V and 10 bases from J, leaving 16 bases between. CDR3 coding DNA: TGTGCCAGCAGTGATATGGGGCCGGAATCACCCCTCCACTTT. Translated: CASSDMGPESPLHF. The full variable domain, completed using reference TRBV9 and TRBJ1-6, is DSGVTQTPKHLITATGQRVTLRCSPRSGDLSVYWYQQSLDQGLQFLIQYYNGEERAKGNILERFSAQQFPDLHSELNLSSLELGDSALYFCASSDMGPESPLHFGNGTRLTVT.

V gene TRBV5-1 combines with J gene TRBJ2-2, with D perhaps assigned TRBD1 or TRBD2 (5 bases each). The CDR3 is 15 residues long. Trimming took off 0 bases at V and 4 bases at J, with 10 bases between the two ends. Germline V gene lookup returns CDR1 SGHRS and CDR2 YFSETQ. CDR3 bases: TGCGCCAGCAGCTTGGGAGGGGATGGCACCGGGGAGCTGTTTTTT. Protein product: CASSLGGDGTGELFF.

This clonotype appeared a few times. The chain links TRBV4-1 to TRBJ1-1; 8 positions agree with TRBD1. This CDR3 comprises 15 residues. J was trimmed by 6 bases and V by 1 base; bases with no gene match: 7. Germline V gene sequence: CDR1 MGHRA, CDR2 YSYEKL. The CDR3 DNA reads TGCGCCAGCAGCCAAGCCGGCAGGGGGCAGCCTGAAGCTTTCTTT. Translated, it gives CASSQAGRGQPEAFF.

Only a few counts were recorded for this clonotype. The chain employs TRBV12-5 and TRBJ2-5; TRBD2 matches at 13 bases. This CDR3 is built from 16 residues. Trimming took 5 bases from V and 4 from J; bases not matched to a gene: 7. In germline, CDR1 is LGHNT, CDR2 FRNRAP. For the CDR3, the DNA is TGTGCTAGTGGTCCAGGGACTAGCGGGGCTTTAGAGACCCAGTACTTC. Its translation is CASGPGTSGALETQYF.

The rearrangement links TRBV19 to TRBJ2-7, with 7 bases aligning to TRBD2. The J segment lost 5 bases and the V segment lost 5 bases, leaving 12 bases of the junction unmatched. The germline V gene encodes CDR1 LNHDA and CDR2 SQIVND (reference sequence). This CDR3 comprises 15 residues. The CDR3 nucleotides read TGTGCCAGTAGTTGGAACGGCGGGAGATGGGACGAGCAGTACTTC. This codes for CASSWNGGRWDEQYF.

This clonotype was detected only a few times. The chain couples TRBV14 to TRBJ1-2, with D tentatively TRBD1 (6 bases). This CDR3 is 15 amino acids long. V lost 4 bases, J lost 0 bases, and 12 bases lay in between. Per germline, CDR1 SGHDN and CDR2 FVKESK. The CDR3 nucleotides read TGTGCCAGCAGCCGCCGGGGGGGCACTAACTATGGCTACACCTTC. It specifies CASSRRGGTNYGYTF.

The chain has TRBV10-3 and TRBJ2-4; D is possibly TRBD1 or TRBD2 (5 bases each). The CDR3 is 14 residues long. The germline V gene encodes CDR1 ENHRY and CDR2 SYGVKD. Deletions cut 6 bases from V and 5 bases from J, with 14 bases between. The CDR3 loop reads CAIRPRETENIQYF. The CDR3 bases are TGTGCCATCAGACCTAGGGAGACAGAAAACATTCAGTACTTC.

The J gene is TRBJ2-3, the V gene TRBV18; D may correspond to TRBD1 or TRBD2 (5 bases each). The CDR3 length is 14 residues. V was pared by 3 bases and J by 5 bases, with 12 bases between. Germline CDR1 reads KGHSH; CDR2 reads LQKENI. CDR3 sequence reads: CASSPTGTQDTQYF. The CDR3 bases are TGTGCCAGCTCACCCACCGGGACCCAAGATACGCAGTATTTT. Full variable domain (remainder filled in from reference TRBV18 and TRBJ2-3): NAGVMQNPRHLVRRRGQEARLRCSPMKGHSHVYWYRQLPEEGLKFMVYLQKENIIDESGMPKERFSAEFPKEGPSILRIQQVVRGDSAAYFCASSPTGTQDTQYFGPGTRLTVL.

This clonotype came up a few times. The chain combines TRBV20-1 with TRBJ1-4; 7 bases map to TRBD1. CDR3 length equals 14 residues. Germline V gene lookup returns CDR1 DFQATT and CDR2 SNEGSKA (reference sequence). The trim removed 5 bases at V and 3 bases at J, leaving 6 bases unmatched. The DNA for the CDR3 is TGCAGTGCTTCTAGGGGGCAGGCTAATGAAAAACTGTTTTTT. Encoded protein: CSASRGQANEKLFF.

This clonotype was seen repeatedly, ten times or more. The J gene is TRBJ2-6, the V gene TRBV10-3, with 7 nucleotides matching TRBD1. CDR1 and CDR2 (germline): ENHRY, SYGVKD. CDR3 size: 16 residues. After removal of 3 bases from V and 5 bases from J, the junction contained 7 bases not matched to a gene. This CDR3 reads CAISDPGQHWANVLTF. The CDR3 DNA reads as TGTGCCATCAGTGATCCGGGACAGCACTGGGCCAACGTCCTGACTTTC.

This clonotype has more than one count but fewer than ten. The chain combines TRBV5-1 with TRBJ1-1; 7 nucleotides match TRBD1. The ends lost 4 bases at V and 2 bases at J; junction bases unmatched: 11. Germline assignment: CDR1 SGHRS and CDR2 YFSETQ. The CDR3 has 16 amino acids. CDR3 residues: CASSLSPGTENTEAFF. The CDR3 nucleotides read TGCGCCAGCAGCCTTTCGCCGGGGACAGAAAACACTGAAGCTTTCTTT.

This clonotype was observed at least ten times. The chain recombines TRBV2 with TRBJ2-3, with D possibly called TRBD1 or TRBD2 (5 bases each). The length of the CDR3 is 12 residues. Trimming removed 1 base from V and 6 bases from J, with 5 bases in between. CDR1 is SNHLY and CDR2 is FYNNEI in the germline V gene. In nucleotides, the CDR3 is TGTGCCAGCAGTGAAGGGGGGGATACGCAGTATTTT. Encoded protein: CASSEGGDTQYF.